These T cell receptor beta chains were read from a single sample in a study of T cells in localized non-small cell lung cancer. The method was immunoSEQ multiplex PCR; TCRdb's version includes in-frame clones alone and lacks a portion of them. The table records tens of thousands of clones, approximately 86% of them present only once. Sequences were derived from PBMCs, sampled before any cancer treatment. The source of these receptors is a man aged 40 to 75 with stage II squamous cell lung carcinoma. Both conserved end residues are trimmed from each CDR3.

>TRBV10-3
AISQDRVGNTEAF
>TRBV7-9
ASSLDRIAF
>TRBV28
ASTVGQVNTGELF
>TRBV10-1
ASSDNPVGQGGTEAF
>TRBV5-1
ASSFSYNEQF
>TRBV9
ASSGRTAVPYGYT
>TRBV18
ATQVIGAANTEAF
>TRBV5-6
ASSQGTNTEAF
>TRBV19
ASTDGGAWNEQF
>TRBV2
ASGQYNEQF
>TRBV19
ASGPDSSLYSGNTIY
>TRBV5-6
ASSLALAGLTDTQY
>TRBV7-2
ASSSPKGEDAQF
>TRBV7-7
ASSPGLSAGANVLT
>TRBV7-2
ASSPRQGPYNEQF
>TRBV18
ASSPLERGTDTQY
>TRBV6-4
ASSVAGTANEQF
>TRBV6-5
ASSYIQRTGELF
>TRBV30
AWSVSSSSYNEQF
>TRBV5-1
ASSLAPSQPQH
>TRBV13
ASSLEGPTGGGTEAF
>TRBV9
ASSVEVGGSQF
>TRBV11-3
ASSPSGQTYEQY
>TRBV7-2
ASSLAGGSRDNEQF
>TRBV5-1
ASSLYTHQNTGELF
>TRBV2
ASKRDVNQPQH
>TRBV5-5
ASRPRGGSDEQY
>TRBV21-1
ASSKNFRNIQY
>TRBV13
ASSLGLGQGLN
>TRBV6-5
ASSRDRMNTEAF
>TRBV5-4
ASSLAAVEETQY
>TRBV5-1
ASSLVRPLSYEQY
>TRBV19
ASSIDRLNQPQH
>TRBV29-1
SVEEGRGGSYNEQF
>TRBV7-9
ASSLGALGTDTQY
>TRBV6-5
ASSSGDGYT
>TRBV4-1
ASSQEPAGRFNEKLF
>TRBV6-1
ASSDLAGGIDTQY
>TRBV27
ASSIRQNEKLF
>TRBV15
ATSREARSGNTIY